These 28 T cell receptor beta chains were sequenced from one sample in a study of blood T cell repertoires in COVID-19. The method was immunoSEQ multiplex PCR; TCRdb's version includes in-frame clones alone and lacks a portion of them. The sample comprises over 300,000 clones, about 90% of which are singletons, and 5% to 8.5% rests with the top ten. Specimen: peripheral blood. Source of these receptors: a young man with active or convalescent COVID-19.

The CDR3 DNA is TGTGCCAGCAGTGAGTGGCGGGTCCCCTACGAGCAGTACTTC. Translation gives CASSEWRVPYEQYF. The chain uses TRBV25-1 and TRBJ2-7, with D maybe TRBD2 (5 bases). CDR1 and CDR2 from the germline V gene are MGHDK and SYGVNS. V lost 3 bases and J 2 bases, leaving 11 bases between the germline ends. The CDR3 is made up of 14 amino acids.

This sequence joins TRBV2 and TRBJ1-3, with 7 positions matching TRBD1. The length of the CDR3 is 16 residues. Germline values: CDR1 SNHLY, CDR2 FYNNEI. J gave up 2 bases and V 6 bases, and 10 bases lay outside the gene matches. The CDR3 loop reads CASSPPLDRAGNTIYF. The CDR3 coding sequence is TGTGCCAGCAGCCCTCCATTAGACAGGGCTGGAAACACCATATATTTT.

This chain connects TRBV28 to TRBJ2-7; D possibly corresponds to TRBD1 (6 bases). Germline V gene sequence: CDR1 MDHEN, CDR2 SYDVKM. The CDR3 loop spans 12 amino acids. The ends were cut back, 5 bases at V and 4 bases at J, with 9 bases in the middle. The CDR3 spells CASSPQGYEQYF. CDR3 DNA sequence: TGTGCCAGCAGTCCCCAGGGGTACGAGCAGTACTTC. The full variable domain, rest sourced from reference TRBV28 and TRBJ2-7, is DVKVTQSSRYLVKRTGEKVFLECVQDMDHENMFWYRQDPGLGLRLIYFSYDVKMKEKGDIPEGYSVSREKKERFSLILESASTNQTSMYLCASSPQGYEQYFGPGTRLTVT.

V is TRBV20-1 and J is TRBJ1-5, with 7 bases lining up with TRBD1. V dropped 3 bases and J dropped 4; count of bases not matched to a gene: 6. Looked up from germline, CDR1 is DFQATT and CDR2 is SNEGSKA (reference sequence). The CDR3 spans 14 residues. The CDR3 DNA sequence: TGCAGTGCTAGTATACGGGACAGAAATCAGCCCCAGCATTTT. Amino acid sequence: CSASIRDRNQPQHF.

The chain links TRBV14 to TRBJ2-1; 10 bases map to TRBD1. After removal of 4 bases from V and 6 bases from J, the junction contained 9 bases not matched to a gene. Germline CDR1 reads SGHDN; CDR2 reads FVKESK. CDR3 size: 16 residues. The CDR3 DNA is TGTGCCAGCAGCCTCAGACCGGGACAGGGGATCAATGAGCAGTTCTTC. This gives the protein CASSLRPGQGINEQFF.

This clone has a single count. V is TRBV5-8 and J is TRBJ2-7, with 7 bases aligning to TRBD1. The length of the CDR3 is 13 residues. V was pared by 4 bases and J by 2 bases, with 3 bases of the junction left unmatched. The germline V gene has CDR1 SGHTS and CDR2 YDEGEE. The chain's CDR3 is CASSTGQTYEQYF. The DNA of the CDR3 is TGTGCCAGCAGCACGGGACAGACCTACGAGCAGTACTTC.

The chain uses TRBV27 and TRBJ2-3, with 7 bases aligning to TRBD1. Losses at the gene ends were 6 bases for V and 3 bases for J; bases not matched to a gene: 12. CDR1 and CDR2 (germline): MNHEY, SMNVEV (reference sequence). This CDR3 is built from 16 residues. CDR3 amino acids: CASRTSGTDYTDTQYF. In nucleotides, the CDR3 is TGTGCCAGCAGGACATCCGGGACAGATTATACAGATACGCAGTATTTT.

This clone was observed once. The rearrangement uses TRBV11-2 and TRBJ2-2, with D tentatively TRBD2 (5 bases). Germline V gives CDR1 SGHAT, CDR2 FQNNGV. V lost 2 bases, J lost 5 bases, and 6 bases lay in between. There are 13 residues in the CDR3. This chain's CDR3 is CASSLWETGELFF. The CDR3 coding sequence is TGTGCCAGCAGCTTATGGGAGACCGGGGAGCTGTTTTTT.

The CDR3 loop is CASSLDETNNYGYTF. The CDR3 bases are TGCGCCAGCAGCCTAGATGAGACAAACAACTATGGCTACACCTTC. V is TRBV4-3 and J is TRBJ1-2; D not certain. V was clipped by 4 bases and J by 2 bases, with 14 bases between them. CDR1 is LGHNA, CDR2 YSLEER, per germline. The CDR3 covers 15 residues.

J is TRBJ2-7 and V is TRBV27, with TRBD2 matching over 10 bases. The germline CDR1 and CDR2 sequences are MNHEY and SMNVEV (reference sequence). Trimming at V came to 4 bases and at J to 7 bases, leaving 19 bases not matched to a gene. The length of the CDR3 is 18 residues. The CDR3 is CASSSLNPLAGVLDEQYF. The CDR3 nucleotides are TGTGCCAGCAGTTCTCTCAACCCTCTAGCGGGAGTCTTAGATGAGCAGTACTTC.

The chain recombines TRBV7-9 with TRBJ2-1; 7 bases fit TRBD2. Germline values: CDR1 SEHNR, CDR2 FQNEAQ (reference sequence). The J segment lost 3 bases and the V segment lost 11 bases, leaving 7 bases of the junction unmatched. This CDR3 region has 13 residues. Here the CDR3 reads CASVGGNYNEQFF. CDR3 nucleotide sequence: TGTGCCTCGGTGGGGGGGAACTACAATGAGCAGTTCTTC.

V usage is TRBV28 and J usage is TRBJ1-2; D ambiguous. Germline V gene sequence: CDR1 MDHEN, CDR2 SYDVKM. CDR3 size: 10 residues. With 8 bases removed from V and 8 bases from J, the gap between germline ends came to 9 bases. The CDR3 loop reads CASGRHGYTF. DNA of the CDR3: TGTGCCAGCGGAAGACACGGCTACACCTTC.

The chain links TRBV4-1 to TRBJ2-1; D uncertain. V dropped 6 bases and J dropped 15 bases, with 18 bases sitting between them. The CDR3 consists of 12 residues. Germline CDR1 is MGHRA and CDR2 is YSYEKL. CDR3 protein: CASSLVERSLFF. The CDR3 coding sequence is TGCGCCAGCAGTTTAGTCGAGAGGTCCTTGTTCTTC.

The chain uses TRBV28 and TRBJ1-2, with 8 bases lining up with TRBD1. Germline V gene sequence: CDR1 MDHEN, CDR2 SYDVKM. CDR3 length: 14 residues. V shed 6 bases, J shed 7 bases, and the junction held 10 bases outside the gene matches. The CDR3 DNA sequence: TGTGCCAGCAGACCCGGACAGGGCGGTGTTGGCTACACCTTC. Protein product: CASRPGQGGVGYTF.

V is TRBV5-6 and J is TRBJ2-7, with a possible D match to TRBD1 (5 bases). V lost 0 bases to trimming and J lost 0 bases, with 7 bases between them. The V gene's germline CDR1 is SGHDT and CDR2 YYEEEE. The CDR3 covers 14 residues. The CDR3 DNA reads TGTGCCAGCAGCTTGGGACAGAGCTCCTACGAGCAGTACTTC. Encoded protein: CASSLGQSSYEQYF. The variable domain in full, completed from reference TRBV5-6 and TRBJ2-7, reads DAGVTQSPTHLIKTRGQQVTLRCSPKSGHDTVSWYQQALGQGPQFIFQYYEEEERQRGNFPDRFSGHQFPNYSSELNVNALLLGDSALYLCASSLGQSSYEQYFGPGTRLTVT.

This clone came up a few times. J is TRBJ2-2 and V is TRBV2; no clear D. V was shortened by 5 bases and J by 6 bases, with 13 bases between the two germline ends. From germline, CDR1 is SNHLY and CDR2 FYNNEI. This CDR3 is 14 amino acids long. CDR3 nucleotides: TGTGCCAGCAGTCCTAATAAGCGTCCCGGGGAGCTGTTTTTT. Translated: CASSPNKRPGELFF.

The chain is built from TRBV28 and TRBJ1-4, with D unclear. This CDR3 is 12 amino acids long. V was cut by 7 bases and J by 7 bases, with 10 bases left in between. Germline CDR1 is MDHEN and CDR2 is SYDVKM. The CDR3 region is CASTSPFEKLFF. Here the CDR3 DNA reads TGTGCCAGCACCTCCCCTTTTGAAAAACTGTTTTTT.

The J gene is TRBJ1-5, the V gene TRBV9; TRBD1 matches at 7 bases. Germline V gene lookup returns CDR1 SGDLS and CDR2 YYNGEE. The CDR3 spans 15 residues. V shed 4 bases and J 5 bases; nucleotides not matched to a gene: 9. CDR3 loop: CASSPRDSFHQPQHF. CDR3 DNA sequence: TGTGCCAGCAGCCCCCGGGACAGCTTTCATCAGCCCCAGCATTTT. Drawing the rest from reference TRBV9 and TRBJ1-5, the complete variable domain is DSGVTQTPKHLITATGQRVTLRCSPRSGDLSVYWYQQSLDQGLQFLIQYYNGEERAKGNILERFSAQQFPDLHSELNLSSLELGDSALYFCASSPRDSFHQPQHFGDGTRLSIL.

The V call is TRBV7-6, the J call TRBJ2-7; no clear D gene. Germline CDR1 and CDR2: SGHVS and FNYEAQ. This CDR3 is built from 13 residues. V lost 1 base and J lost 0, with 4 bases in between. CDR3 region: CASSLELSYEQYF. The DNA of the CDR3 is TGTGCCAGCAGCTTAGAACTCTCCTACGAGCAGTACTTC.

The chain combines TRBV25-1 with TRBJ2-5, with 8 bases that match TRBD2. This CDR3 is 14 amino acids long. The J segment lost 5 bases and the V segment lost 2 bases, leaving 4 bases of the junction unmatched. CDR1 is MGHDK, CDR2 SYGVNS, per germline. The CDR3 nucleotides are TGTGCCAGCAGTGAAGATGGCGGGAGGGAGACCCAGTACTTC. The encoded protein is CASSEDGGRETQYF.

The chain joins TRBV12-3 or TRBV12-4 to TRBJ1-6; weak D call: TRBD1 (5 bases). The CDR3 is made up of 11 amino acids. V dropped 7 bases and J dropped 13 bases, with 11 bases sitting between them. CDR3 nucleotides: TGTGCCAGCACCAGAGCAGGGCCCCTCCACTTT. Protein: CASTRAGPLHF.

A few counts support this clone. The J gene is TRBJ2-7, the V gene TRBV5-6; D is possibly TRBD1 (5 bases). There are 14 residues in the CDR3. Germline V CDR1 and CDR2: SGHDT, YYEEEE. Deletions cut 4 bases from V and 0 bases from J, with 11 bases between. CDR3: CASSRRQLSYEQYF. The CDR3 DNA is TGTGCCAGCAGCCGTCGACAGCTCTCCTACGAGCAGTACTTC.

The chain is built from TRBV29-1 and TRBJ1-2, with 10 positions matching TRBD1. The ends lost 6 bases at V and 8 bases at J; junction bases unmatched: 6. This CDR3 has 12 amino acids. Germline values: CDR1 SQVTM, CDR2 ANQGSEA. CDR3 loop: CSVRDRGPGYTF. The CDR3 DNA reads TGCAGCGTACGGGACAGGGGCCCCGGCTACACCTTC.

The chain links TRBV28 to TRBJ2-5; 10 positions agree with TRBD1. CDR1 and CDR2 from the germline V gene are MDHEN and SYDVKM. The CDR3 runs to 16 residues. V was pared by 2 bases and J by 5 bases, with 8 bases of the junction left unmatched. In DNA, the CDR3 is TGTGCCAGCAGTTTACAGGGACAGGGGAGGGTGGAGACCCAGTACTTC. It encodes CASSLQGQGRVETQYF.

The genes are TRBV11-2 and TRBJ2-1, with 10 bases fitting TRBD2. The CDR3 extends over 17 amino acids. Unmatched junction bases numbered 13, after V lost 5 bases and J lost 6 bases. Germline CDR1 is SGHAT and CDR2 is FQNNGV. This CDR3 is CASSTSSGLAGVNEQFF. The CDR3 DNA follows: TGTGCCAGCAGCACATCCTCGGGGCTAGCGGGAGTCAATGAGCAGTTCTTC.

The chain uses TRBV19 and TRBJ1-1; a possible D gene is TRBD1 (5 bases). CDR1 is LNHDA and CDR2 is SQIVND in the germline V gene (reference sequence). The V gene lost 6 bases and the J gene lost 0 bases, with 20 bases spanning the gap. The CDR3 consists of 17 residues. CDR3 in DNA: TGTGCCAGTAGCCCGACAGCCGCACCCGACATGAACACTGAAGCTTTCTTT. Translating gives CASSPTAAPDMNTEAFF.

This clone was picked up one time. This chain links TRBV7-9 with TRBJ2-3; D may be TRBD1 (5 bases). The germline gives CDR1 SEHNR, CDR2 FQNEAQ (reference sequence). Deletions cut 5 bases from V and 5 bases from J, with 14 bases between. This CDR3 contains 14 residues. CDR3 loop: CASSPQGYGDTQYF. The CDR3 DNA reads TGTGCCAGCAGCCCTCAGGGATACGGAGATACGCAGTATTTT.

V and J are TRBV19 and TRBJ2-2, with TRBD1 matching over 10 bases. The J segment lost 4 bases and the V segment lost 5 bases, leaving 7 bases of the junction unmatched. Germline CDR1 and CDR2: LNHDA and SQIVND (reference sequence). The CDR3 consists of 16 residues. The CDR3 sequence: CASSSPGTGATGELFF. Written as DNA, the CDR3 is TGTGCCAGTAGTTCTCCCGGGACAGGGGCCACCGGGGAGCTGTTTTTT.